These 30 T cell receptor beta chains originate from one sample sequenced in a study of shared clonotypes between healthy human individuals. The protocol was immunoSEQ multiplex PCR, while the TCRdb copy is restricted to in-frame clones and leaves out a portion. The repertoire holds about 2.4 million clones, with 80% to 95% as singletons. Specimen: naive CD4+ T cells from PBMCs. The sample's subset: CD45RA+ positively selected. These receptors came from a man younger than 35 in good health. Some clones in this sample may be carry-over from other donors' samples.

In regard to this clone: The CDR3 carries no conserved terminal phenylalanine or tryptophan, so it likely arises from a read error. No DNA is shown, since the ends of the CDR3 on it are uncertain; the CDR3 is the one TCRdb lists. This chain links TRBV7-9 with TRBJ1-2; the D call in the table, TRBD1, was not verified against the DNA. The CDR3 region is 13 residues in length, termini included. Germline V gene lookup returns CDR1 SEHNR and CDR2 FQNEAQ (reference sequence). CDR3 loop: CASSLGQASPTSI.

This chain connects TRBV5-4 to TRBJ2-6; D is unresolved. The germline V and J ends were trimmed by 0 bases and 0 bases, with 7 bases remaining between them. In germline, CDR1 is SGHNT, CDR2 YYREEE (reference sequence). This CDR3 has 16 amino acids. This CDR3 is CASSLAAPSGANVLTF. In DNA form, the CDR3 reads TGTGCCAGCAGCTTGGCGGCTCCCTCTGGGGCCAACGTCCTGACTTTC.

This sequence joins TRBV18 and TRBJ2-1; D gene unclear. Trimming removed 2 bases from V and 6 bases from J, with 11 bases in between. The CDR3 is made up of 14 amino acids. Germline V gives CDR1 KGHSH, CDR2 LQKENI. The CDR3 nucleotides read TGTGCCAGCTCACCAACACACGCCCTCAATGAGCAGTTCTTC. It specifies CASSPTHALNEQFF. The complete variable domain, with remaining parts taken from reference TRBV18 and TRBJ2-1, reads NAGVMQNPRHLVRRRGQEARLRCSPMKGHSHVYWYRQLPEEGLKFMVYLQKENIIDESGMPKERFSAEFPKEGPSILRIQQVVRGDSAAYFCASSPTHALNEQFFGPGTRLTVL.

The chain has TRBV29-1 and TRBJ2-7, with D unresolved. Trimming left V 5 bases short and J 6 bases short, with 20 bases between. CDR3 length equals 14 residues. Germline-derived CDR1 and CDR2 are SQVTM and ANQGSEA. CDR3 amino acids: CSVSILLQSTEQYF. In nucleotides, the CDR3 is TGCAGCGTTTCGATCCTTCTTCAGTCGACCGAGCAGTACTTC.

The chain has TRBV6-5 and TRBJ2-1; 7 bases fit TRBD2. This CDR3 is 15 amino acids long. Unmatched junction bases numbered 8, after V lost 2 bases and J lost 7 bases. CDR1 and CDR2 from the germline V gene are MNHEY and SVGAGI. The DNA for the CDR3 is TGTGCCAGCAGTTACGAGCGGGGAGCACGGAATGAGCAGTTCTTC. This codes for CASSYERGARNEQFF.

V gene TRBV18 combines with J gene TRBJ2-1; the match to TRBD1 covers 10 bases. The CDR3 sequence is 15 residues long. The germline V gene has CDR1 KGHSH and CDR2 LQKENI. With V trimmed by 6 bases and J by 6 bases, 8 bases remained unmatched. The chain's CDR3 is CASSATGGAANEQFF. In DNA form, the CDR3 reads TGTGCCAGCTCTGCGACAGGGGGCGCCGCCAATGAGCAGTTCTTC.

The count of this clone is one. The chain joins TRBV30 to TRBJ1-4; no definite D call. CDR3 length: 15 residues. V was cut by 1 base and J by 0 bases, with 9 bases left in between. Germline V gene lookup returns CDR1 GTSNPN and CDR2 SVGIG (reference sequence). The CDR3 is CAWSGGIATNEKLFF. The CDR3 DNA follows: TGTGCCTGGAGTGGAGGTATTGCAACTAATGAAAAACTGTTTTTT.

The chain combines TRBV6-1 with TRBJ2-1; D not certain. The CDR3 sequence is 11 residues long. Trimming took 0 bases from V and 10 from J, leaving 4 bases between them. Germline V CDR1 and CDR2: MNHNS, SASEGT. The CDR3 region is CASSEAIEQFF. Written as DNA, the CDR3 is TGTGCCAGCAGTGAAGCGATCGAGCAGTTCTTC.

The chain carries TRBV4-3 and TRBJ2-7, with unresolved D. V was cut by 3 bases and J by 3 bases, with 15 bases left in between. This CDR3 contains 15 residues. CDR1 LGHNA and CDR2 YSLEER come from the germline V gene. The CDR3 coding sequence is TGCGCCAGCAGCCATTCCTTCCAGCCGCTCTACGAGCAGTACTTC. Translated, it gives CASSHSFQPLYEQYF.

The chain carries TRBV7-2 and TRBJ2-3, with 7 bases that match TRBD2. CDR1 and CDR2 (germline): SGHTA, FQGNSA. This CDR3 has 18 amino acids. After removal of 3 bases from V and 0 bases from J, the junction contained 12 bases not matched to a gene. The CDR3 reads CASSFFRGSSGSTDTQYF. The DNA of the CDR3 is TGTGCCAGCAGCTTTTTTCGTGGGAGTAGCGGGAGCACAGATACGCAGTATTTT. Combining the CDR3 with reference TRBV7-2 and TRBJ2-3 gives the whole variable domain GAGVSQSPSNKVTEKGKDVELRCDPISGHTALYWYRQSLGQGLEFLIYFQGNSAPDKSGLPSDRFSAERTGGSVSTLTIQRTQQEDSAVYLCASSFFRGSSGSTDTQYFGPGTRLTVL.

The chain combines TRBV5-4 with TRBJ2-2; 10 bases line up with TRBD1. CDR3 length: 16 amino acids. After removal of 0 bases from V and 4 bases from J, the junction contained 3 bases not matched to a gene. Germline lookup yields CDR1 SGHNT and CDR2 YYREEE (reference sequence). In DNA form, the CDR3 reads TGTGCCAGCAGCTTGGGACAGGGGGCGGGCACCGGGGAGCTGTTTTTT. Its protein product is CASSLGQGAGTGELFF.

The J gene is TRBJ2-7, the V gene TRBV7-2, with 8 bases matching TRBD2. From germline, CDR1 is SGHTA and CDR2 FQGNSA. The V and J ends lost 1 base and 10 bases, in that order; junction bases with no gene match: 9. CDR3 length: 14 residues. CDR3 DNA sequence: TGTGCCAGCAGCTTAGTCGGGAGGGGGGGAATACAGTACTTC. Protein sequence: CASSLVGRGGIQYF.

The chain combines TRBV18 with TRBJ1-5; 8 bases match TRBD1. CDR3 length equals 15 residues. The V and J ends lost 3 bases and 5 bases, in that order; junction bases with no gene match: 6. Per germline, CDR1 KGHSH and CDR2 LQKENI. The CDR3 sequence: CASSPIGQGDQPQHF. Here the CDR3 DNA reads TGTGCCAGCTCACCCATAGGACAGGGCGATCAGCCCCAGCATTTT.

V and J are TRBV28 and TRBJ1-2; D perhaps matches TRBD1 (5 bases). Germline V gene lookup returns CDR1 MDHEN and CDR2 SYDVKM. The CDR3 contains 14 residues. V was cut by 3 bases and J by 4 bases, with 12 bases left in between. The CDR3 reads CASSLEGDGYGYTF. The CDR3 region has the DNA TGTGCCAGCAGTTTGGAAGGGGACGGCTATGGCTACACCTTC.

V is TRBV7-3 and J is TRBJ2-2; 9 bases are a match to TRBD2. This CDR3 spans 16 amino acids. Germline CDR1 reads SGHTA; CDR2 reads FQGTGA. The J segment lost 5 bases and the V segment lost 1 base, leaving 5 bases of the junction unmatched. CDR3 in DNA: TGTGCCAGCAGCTTAAGAGCGGGAGGTTCTACCGGGGAGCTGTTTTTT. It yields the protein CASSLRAGGSTGELFF.

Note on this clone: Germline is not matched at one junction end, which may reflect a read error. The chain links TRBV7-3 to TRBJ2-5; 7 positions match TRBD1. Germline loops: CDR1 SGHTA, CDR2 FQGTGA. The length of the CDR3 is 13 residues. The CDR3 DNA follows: TGTGCCAGCAGCTTAGCCGGGACAGCTAAAATGAACTTC. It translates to CASSLAGTAKMNF.

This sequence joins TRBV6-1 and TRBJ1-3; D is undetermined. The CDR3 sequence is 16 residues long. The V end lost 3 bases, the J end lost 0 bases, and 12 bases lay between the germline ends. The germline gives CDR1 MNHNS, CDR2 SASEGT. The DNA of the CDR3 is TGTGCCAGCAGTGAGGGCGGATGGTACTCTGGAAACACCATATATTTT. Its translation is CASSEGGWYSGNTIYF.

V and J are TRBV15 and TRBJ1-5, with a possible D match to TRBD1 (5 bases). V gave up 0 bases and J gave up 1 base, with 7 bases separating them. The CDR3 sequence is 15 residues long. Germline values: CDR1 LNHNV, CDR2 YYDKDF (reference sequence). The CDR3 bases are TGTGCCACCAGCAGAGAACGGGGCAGCAATCAGCCCCAGCATTTT. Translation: CATSRERGSNQPQHF.

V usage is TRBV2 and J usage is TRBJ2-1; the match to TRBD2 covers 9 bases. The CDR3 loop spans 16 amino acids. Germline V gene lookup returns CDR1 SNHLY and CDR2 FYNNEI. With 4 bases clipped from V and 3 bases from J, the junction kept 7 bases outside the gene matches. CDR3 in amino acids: CASSAGLAGRYNEQFF. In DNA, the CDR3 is TGTGCCAGCAGTGCGGGACTAGCCGGGCGCTACAATGAGCAGTTCTTC.

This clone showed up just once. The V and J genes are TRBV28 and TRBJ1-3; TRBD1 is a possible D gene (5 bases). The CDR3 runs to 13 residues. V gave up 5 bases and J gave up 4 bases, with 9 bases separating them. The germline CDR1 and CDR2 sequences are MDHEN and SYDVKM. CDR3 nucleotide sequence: TGTGCCAGCAGTAGGGCAGGGGGAAACACCATATATTTT. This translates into CASSRAGGNTIYF.

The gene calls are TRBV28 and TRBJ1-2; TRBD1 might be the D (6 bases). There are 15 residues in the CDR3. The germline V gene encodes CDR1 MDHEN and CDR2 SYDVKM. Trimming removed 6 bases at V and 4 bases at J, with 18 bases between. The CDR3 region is CASSPIGQSIYGYTF. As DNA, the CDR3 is TGTGCCAGCAGCCCTATTGGACAGTCTATCTATGGCTACACCTTC.

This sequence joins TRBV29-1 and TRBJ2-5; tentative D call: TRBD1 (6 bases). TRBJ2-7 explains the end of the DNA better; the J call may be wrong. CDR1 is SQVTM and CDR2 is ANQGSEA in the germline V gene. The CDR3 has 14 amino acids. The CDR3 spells CSVVSDRGSYEQYF. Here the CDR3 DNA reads TGCAGCGTTGTATCGGACAGAGGCTCCTACGAGCAGTACTTC.

This CDR3 reads CAWKTSGSRSYEQYF. The CDR3 DNA reads as TGTGCCTGGAAAACTAGCGGGAGCCGCTCCTACGAGCAGTACTTC. This chain uses TRBV30 with TRBJ2-7; 11 bases are a match to TRBD2. Per the germline V gene, CDR1 is GTSNPN and CDR2 is SVGIG (reference sequence). J was trimmed by 0 bases and V by 4 bases; bases with no gene match: 5. This CDR3 has 15 amino acids.

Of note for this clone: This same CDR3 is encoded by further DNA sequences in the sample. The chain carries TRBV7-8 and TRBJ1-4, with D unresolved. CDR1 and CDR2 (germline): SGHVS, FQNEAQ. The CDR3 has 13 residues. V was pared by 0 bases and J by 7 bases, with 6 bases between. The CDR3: CASSLAGGEKLFF. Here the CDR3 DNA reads TGTGCCAGCAGCTTAGCAGGTGGTGAAAAACTGTTTTTT.

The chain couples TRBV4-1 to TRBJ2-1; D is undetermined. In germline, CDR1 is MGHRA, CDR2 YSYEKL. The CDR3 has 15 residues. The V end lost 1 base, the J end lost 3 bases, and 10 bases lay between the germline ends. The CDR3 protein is CASSQAGFSYNEQFF. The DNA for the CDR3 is TGCGCCAGCAGCCAAGCGGGTTTTAGCTACAATGAGCAGTTCTTC.

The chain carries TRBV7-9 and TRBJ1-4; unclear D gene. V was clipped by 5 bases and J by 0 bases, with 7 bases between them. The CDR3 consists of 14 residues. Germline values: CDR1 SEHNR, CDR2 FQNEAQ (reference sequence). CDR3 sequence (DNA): TGTGCCAGCAGCCCCTCTCCAACTAATGAAAAACTGTTTTTT. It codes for CASSPSPTNEKLFF.

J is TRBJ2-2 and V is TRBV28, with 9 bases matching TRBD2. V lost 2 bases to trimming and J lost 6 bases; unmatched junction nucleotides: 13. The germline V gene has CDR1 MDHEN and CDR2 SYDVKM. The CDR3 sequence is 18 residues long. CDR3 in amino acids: CASSLMFRSGSLAGELFF. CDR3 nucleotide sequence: TGTGCCAGCAGTTTAATGTTCCGTAGCGGGAGCTTGGCCGGGGAGCTGTTTTTT.

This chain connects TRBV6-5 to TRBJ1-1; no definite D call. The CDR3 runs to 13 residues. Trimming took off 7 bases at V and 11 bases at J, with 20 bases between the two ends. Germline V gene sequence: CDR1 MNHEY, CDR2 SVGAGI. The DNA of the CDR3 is TGTGCCAGCAAGACCAGGATTACCCATGACGCTTTCTTT. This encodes CASKTRITHDAFF.

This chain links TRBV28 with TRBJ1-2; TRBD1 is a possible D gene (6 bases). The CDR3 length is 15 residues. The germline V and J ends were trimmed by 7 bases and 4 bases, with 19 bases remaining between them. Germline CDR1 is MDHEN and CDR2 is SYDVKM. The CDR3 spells CASTLPQGGIYGYTF. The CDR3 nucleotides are TGTGCCAGCACCCTCCCACAGGGAGGAATCTATGGCTACACCTTC.

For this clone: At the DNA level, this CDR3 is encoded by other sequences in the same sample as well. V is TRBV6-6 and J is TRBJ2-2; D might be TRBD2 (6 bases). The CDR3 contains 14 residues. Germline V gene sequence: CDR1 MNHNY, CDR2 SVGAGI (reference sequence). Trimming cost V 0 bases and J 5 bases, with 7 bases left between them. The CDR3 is CASSYSAGTGELFF. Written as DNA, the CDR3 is TGTGCCAGCAGTTACTCGGCGGGGACCGGGGAGCTGTTTTTT.